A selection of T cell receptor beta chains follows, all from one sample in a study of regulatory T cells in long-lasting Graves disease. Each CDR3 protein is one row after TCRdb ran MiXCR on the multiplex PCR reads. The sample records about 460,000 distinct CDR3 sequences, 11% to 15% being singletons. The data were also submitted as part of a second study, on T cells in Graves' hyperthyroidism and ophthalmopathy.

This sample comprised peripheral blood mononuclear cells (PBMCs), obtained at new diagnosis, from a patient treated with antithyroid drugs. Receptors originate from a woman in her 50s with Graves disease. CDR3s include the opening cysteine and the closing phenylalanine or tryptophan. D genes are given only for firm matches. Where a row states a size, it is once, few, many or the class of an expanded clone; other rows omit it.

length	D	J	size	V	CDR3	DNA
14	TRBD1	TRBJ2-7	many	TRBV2	CASSRGPTTYEQYF	TGTGCCAGCAGCAGGGGGCCCACAACCTACGAGCAGTACTTC
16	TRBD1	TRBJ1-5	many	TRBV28	CASSRARTGTNQPQHF	TGTGCCAGCAGCAGAGCTCGGACAGGGACAAATCAGCCCCAGCATTTT
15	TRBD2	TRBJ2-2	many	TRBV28	CASSLAGLDPGELFF	TGTGCCAGCAGTTTAGCCGGACTAGATCCCGGGGAGCTGTTTTTT
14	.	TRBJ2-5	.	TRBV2	CASRRLGAQETQYF	TGTGCCAGCAGGAGACTAGGGGCCCAAGAGACCCAGTACTTC
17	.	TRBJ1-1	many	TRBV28	CASSLKPPRKRNTEAFF	TGTGCCAGCAGTTTAAAACCCCCCCGCAAAAGGAACACTGAAGCTTTCTTT
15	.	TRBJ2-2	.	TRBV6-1	CASSDRDTNTGELFF	TGTGCCAGCAGCGACCGGGACACGAACACCGGGGAGCTGTTTTTT
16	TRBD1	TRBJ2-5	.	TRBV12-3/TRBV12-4	CASSWMARDSRETQYF	TGTGCCAGCAGTTGGATGGCTCGGGACAGCCGAGAGACCCAGTACTTC
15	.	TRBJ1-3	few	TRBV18	CASSAGPTSGNTIYF	TGTGCCAGCTCTGCGGGACCGACCTCTGGAAACACCATATATTTT
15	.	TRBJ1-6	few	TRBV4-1	CASSQRQFYNSPLHF	TGCGCCAGCAGCCAGAGACAGTTTTATAATTCACCCCTCCACTTT
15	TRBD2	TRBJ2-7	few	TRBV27	CASSPYSVREDEQYF	TGTGCCAGCAGTCCTTACTCCGTTCGGGAGGACGAGCAGTACTTC